This record concerns one T cell receptor beta chain sequence. Its specificity is not known. These data originate in a study of Graves' ophthalmopathy and Graves' hyperthyroidism. The V and J ends lost 0 bases and 4 bases respectively, with 21 bases between them. The CDR3 length is 19 residues. Germline CDR1 reads LGHDT; CDR2 reads YNNKEL (reference sequence). Amplified material comprised TCR beta CDR3 regions derived from RNA transcripts. Second-round multiplex PCR came after a first-round RT-PCR that employed HTBI primers. TCRdb re-called the multiplex PCR reads with MiXCR, one entry per CDR3 protein. The sample has 350,000 to 400,000 distinct CDR3 sequences, 15% seen once. Findings and limits, study-wide: Sensitivity reached 85% to 90% and specificity 75% to 82% for a 13-signature model separating ophthalmopathy from stable hyperthyroidism.

The V and J genes are TRBV3-1 and TRBJ2-2, with a tentative D call TRBD2 (5 bases). Material: peripheral blood. This clonotype was obtained from a woman under 30 with stable Graves' hyperthyroidism. The CDR3 is CASSQDGKNSRVSTGELFF. CDR3 DNA sequence: TGTGCCAGCAGCCAAGACGGGAAAAACAGCCGAGTCAGCACCGGGGAGCTGTTTTTT.